This T cell receptor beta chain was sequenced in a study of metastatic and nonmetastatic thyroid tumors. Turning to the study itself: Repertoire data that came from the blood and tumor or nodule tissue of malignant and benign thyroid patients were compared. Study-level findings and limits: When malignant thyroid tumors were compared with benign nodules, TCR beta diversity was reportedly significantly higher in the malignant tumors. This held in both blood and tumor samples.

TCRdb reprocessed the PCR reads via MiXCR. This table has around 13,000 clones, 9% to 13% appearing once. With 3 bases removed from V and 1 base from J, the gap between germline ends came to 9 bases. Germline lookup yields CDR1 LGHNA and CDR2 YNFKEQ. The CDR3 length is 15 residues. None of the patients had undergone any treatment ahead of thyroid surgery. This clone occurred many times. Its antigen is unknown. This TCR was sampled from a female donor with papillary thyroid cancer or a benign thyroid nodule (not recorded which). Some clones in this sample may be carry-over from other donors' samples. Sample: blood. V and J are TRBV4-2 and TRBJ2-2; D possibly corresponds to TRBD1 (6 bases). CDR3 DNA: TGTGCCAGCAGCCAGAAGACAGGGAACACCGGGGAGCTGTTTTTT. Its translation is CASSQKTGNTGELFF.